Detailed here is one T cell receptor (beta chain). This clone has more than one count but fewer than ten. Its antigen is still unknown. Per-base qualities were not stored, and no clone one base away is much larger. The goal of deep resolution MiSeq sequencing was a depth between 1 in 1 million and 1 in 200,000 T cells, and coverage averaged 10x per clonotype. TCR beta libraries were generated with the immunoSEQ hsTCRB Kit. Under the source paper's analysis protocol: Data were analyzed with ImmunoSEQ Data Assistant and ImmunoSEQ Analyzer, with V, D and J genes assigned per IMGT definitions. Clonality, which ranges from 0 to 1, was calculated by subtracting the normalized Shannon entropy of productive rearrangement frequencies from one. Only overrepresented clonotypes making up at least 0.05% of the repertoire of each patient were included in the public clonotype analysis. Approximately 12 repertoires from age-matched healthy donors, obtained from immuneACCESS, served as clonality controls. Imported from immuneACCESS, the table was reduced by TCRdb to in-frame sequences with V and J called. These copies leave out some clones; in studies compared against another copy, an unresolved V gene accounts for under half, and the cause of the remainder is not known. V, J and clone size reflect that table, while D and trimming were determined from the DNA. The sample table records tens of thousands of clones; more than 60% of these occur just once. The biggest ten clones account for roughly 5.9% of the sample.

This sample is part of a study of cytotoxic CD8 clonotypes in ibrutinib-treated CLL (TCRdb year 2021). Regarding the study in general: The cohort had about ten relapsed/refractory and roughly 14 treatment-naive patients; some 17 were IGHV unmutated. Samples averaged about 260,000 productive templates and tens of thousands of productive rearrangements. Every sample from remission and from progressive disease was obtained while the patients were still on ibrutinib. Partial responses were observed in about 24 patients and complete responses in 2; after a median follow-up of around 68 months, remission was maintained in around 14 patients and progression was observed in about twelve. Of the approximately 87 participants in the trial, about two dozen had longitudinal samples available. Cryopreserved peripheral blood mononuclear cells were collected before treatment, at response, and at either disease progression or sustained remission. Response samples were obtained after a median of approximately twelve months of treatment, with a range of roughly 6 to 36 months.

The intended sense of this specimen's time point label: approximately eleven months on ibrutinib. For TCR beta library preparation, roughly 2 micrograms of genomic DNA were extracted from the cryopreserved PBMCs. Longitudinal blood samples from CLL patients on ibrutinib monotherapy underwent high-throughput TCR beta sequencing. The patients took part in an open-label, single-center phase 2 trial of ibrutinib monotherapy. What the research found in general, with its limitations: Baseline clonality was found to be higher than that of age-matched healthy donors and was strongly correlated with circulating CD8+ T-cell counts. Sampling times were not matched between sustained-remission and progressing patients, and lymph node repertoires were not studied. Public clonotypes were rare and either contracted or stayed stable during treatment, and the rise in clonality at ibrutinib response reflected the expansion of private clonotypes. Clonality rose at ibrutinib response, remained stable during sustained remission, and dropped back toward baseline at progression.

This clonotype was obtained from a human donor with chronic lymphocytic leukemia. The material was PBMCs, obtained after 12 months of ibrutinib treatment.

The nucleotides read TGTGCCAGCAGCTTGGTCAGGATCAATGAGCAGTTCTTC. Its product reads: CASSLVRINEQFF. Here the chain combines TRBV5-4 and TRBJ2-1; too little of a D gene remains to name it. V and J are truncated by 0 bases and 6 bases respectively, leaving an intervening sequence of 7 bases. The CDR3 contains 13 residues, cysteine and phenylalanine counted. The kept DNA is CDR3 alone, 39 bases in frame from the first base. The germline V gene encodes CDR1 SGHNT and CDR2 YYREEE (reference sequence).